The next 19 T cell receptor beta chains were all read from a single sample in a study of CD8 T cells in Susac syndrome. An input of about 0.45 to 1 ug of RNA was subjected to reverse transcription using random hexamers. TCRdb called the immunoSEQ multiplex PCR reads again in MiXCR, with one record for every CDR3 protein. The data contain 190,000 or so distinct CDR3 sequences, over 90% of them singletons. Sequencing was performed on CD4+ T cells from PBMCs. Receptors were obtained from a human donor with multiple sclerosis.

The CDR3 nucleotides read TGTGCCAGCAGCCAAGACTTGGTCGCTTATGGCTACACCTTC. Encoded protein: CASSQDLVAYGYTF. V and J are TRBV3-1 and TRBJ1-2; no firm D call. The length of the CDR3 is 14 residues. Germline V lookup: CDR1 LGHDT, CDR2 YNNKEL (reference sequence). The V gene lost 0 bases and the J gene lost 5 bases, with 10 bases spanning the gap.

The rearrangement uses TRBV3-1 and TRBJ2-3; a possible D gene is TRBD2 (6 bases). V lost 1 base and J lost 2, with 10 bases in between. This CDR3 is 15 amino acids long. Germline CDR1 reads LGHDT; CDR2 reads YNNKEL (reference sequence). The CDR3 protein is CASSQGRDLTDTQYF. In nucleotides, the CDR3 is TGTGCCAGCAGCCAAGGGCGGGACCTCACAGATACGCAGTATTTT.

The V and J genes are TRBV7-3 and TRBJ1-2; D not certain. CDR3 length: 15 amino acids. Trimming shortened V by 5 bases and J by 0 bases, and 13 bases separated the two germline ends. CDR1 and CDR2 (germline): SGHTA, FQGTGA. The CDR3 sequence is CASSPAAGANYGYTF. CDR3 DNA sequence: TGTGCCAGCAGCCCAGCCGCCGGAGCTAACTATGGCTACACCTTC.

A single count supports this clonotype. The chain has TRBV9 and TRBJ2-4; unclear D gene. Germline V gene data show CDR1 as SGDLS and CDR2 as YYNGEE. The CDR3 is 13 residues long. Trimming took 0 bases from V and 4 from J, leaving 5 bases between them. For the CDR3, the DNA is TGTGCCAGCAGCGTAGCCGGGAAAAACATTCAGTACTTC. This gives the protein CASSVAGKNIQYF.

The chain uses TRBV7-3 and TRBJ1-2; 9 positions agree with TRBD1. Trimming cost V 0 bases and J 8 bases; bases outside gene matches: 7. CDR1 SGHTA and CDR2 FQGTGA come from the germline V gene. This CDR3 is 15 amino acids long. CDR3 DNA sequence: TGTGCCAGCAGCTTAACACAGGGACAGGGTCGAGGCTACACCTTC. Translation gives CASSLTQGQGRGYTF.

The J gene is TRBJ2-1, the V gene TRBV6-1; 11 bases map to TRBD2. In germline, CDR1 is MNHNS, CDR2 SASEGT. The CDR3 runs to 15 residues. V lost 6 bases, J lost 5 bases, and 6 bases stayed unmatched. The CDR3 region has the DNA TGTGCCAGCAGAGCCGGGACTAGCGGAAACAATGAGCAGTTCTTC. The encoded protein is CASRAGTSGNNEQFF.

This clonotype was seen just once. The rearrangement links TRBV13 to TRBJ2-7; possibly TRBD2 for D (6 bases). The CDR3 covers 14 residues. V was shortened by 6 bases and J by 4 bases, with 16 bases between the two germline ends. The germline V gene has CDR1 PRHDT and CDR2 FYEKMQ (reference sequence). CDR3 nucleotides: TGTGCCAGCAGAATTAGCGGAGCCTCTTACGAGCAGTACTTC. Its protein product is CASRISGASYEQYF.

The chain is built from TRBV27 and TRBJ2-1, with no clear D. Germline CDR1 and CDR2: MNHEY and SMNVEV (reference sequence). V was shortened by 4 bases and J by 8 bases, with 6 bases between the two germline ends. The CDR3 loop spans 11 amino acids. In DNA form, the CDR3 reads TGTGCCAGCAGTTCTAACCATGAGCAGTTCTTC. Translating gives CASSSNHEQFF.

The chain combines TRBV5-4 with TRBJ2-3; D remains ambiguous. The V gene lost 4 bases and the J gene lost 2 bases, with 5 bases spanning the gap. The CDR3 runs 12 residues. Germline lookup yields CDR1 SGHNT and CDR2 YYREEE (reference sequence). CDR3 DNA: TGTGCCAGCAGCGTAAACACAGATACGCAGTATTTT. Translating gives CASSVNTDTQYF. Variable domain in full (rest from reference TRBV5-4 and TRBJ2-3): ETGVTQSPTHLIKTRGQQVTLRCSSQSGHNTVSWYQQALGQGPQFIFQYYREEENGRGNFPPRFSGLQFPNYSSELNVNALELDDSALYLCASSVNTDTQYFGPGTRLTVL.

The chain links TRBV7-6 to TRBJ2-1; 11 bases line up with TRBD2. Germline V lookup: CDR1 SGHVS, CDR2 FNYEAQ. This CDR3 spans 12 amino acids. V was pared by 11 bases and J by 11 bases, with 8 bases of the junction left unmatched. The CDR3 spells CAGELAGGKQFF. In DNA form, the CDR3 reads TGTGCCGGGGAGCTAGCGGGAGGAAAGCAGTTCTTC.

The chain has TRBV30 and TRBJ2-5; no firm D call. The CDR3 has 14 residues. The V gene's germline CDR1 is GTSNPN and CDR2 SVGIG (reference sequence). V dropped 0 bases and J dropped 4 bases, with 12 bases sitting between them. The CDR3 loop is CAWSVRWVRETQYF. In DNA, the CDR3 is TGTGCCTGGAGTGTACGGTGGGTTCGAGAGACCCAGTACTTC. Full variable domain (outside the CDR3, taken from reference TRBV30 and TRBJ2-5): SQTIHQWPATLVQPVGSPLSLECTVEGTSNPNLYWYRQAAGRGLQLLFYSVGIGQISSEVPQNLSASRPQDRQFILSSKKLLLSDSGFYLCAWSVRWVRETQYFGPGTRLLVL.

The rearrangement uses TRBV30 and TRBJ2-2, with D perhaps assigned TRBD1 or TRBD2 (5 bases each). The CDR3 has 12 residues. The V end lost 2 bases, the J end lost 6 bases, and 7 bases lay between the germline ends. The germline CDR1 and CDR2 sequences are GTSNPN and SVGIG (reference sequence). The CDR3 here is CAWSPGPGELFF. CDR3 DNA sequence: TGTGCCTGGAGTCCGGGGCCCGGGGAGCTGTTTTTT.

This chain links TRBV7-2 with TRBJ2-7; tentative D call: TRBD2 (7 bases). CDR1 is SGHTA and CDR2 is FQGNSA in the germline V gene. The CDR3 runs 14 residues. Deletions cut 5 bases from V and 4 bases from J, with 15 bases between. CDR3 DNA sequence: TGTGCCAGCAGCCGGTCGGGGGGCGGGTACGAGCAGTACTTC. This codes for CASSRSGGGYEQYF.

CDR3 coding DNA: TGTGCCAGCAGCTTGGGGCAAGGGGCAGGTGGCTACACCTTC. Translation: CASSLGQGAGGYTF. J is TRBJ1-2 and V is TRBV5-6; D is perhaps TRBD1 (5 bases). CDR1 is SGHDT and CDR2 is YYEEEE in the germline V gene. Trimming took off 0 bases at V and 7 bases at J, with 13 bases between the two ends. This CDR3 spans 14 amino acids.

The rearrangement joins TRBV4-1 to TRBJ2-7; no clear D. CDR1 and CDR2 from the germline V gene are MGHRA and YSYEKL. The V end was cut by 4 bases, the J end by 1 base, with 14 bases between. This CDR3 comprises 15 residues. The CDR3 sequence: CASSPRAGESYEQYF. DNA of the CDR3: TGCGCCAGCAGCCCCCGTGCAGGCGAATCCTACGAGCAGTACTTC.

The CDR3, as DNA: TGCAGCGCAGGGGGCCTCTGGGATACGCAGTATTTT. This sequence encodes CSAGGLWDTQYF. V gene TRBV29-1 combines with J gene TRBJ2-3; 8 bases are shared with TRBD1. Germline CDR1 reads SQVTM; CDR2 reads ANQGSEA. This CDR3 region has 12 residues. The junction had 6 bases not matched to a gene; V was cut back by 7 bases and J by 6 bases.

The chain employs TRBV4-1 and TRBJ2-5; unclear D gene. There are 13 residues in the CDR3. The ends were cut back, 1 base at V and 4 bases at J, with 7 bases in the middle. Per germline, CDR1 MGHRA and CDR2 YSYEKL. The CDR3 is CASSQGQIETQYF. The CDR3 DNA reads TGCGCCAGCAGCCAAGGACAAATAGAGACCCAGTACTTC.

The chain links TRBV6-5 to TRBJ2-3, with D possibly being TRBD2 (7 bases). Trimming removed 8 bases from V and 4 bases from J, with 13 bases in between. Germline V CDR1 and CDR2: MNHEY, SVGAGI. This CDR3 region has 13 residues. The CDR3 region has the DNA TGTGCCAGCCGGGGAGGGGGGGCAGATACGCAGTATTTT. Amino acids: CASRGGGADTQYF.

This clonotype came up once. The CDR3, as DNA: TGTGCCAGCAGCTTAGACCCGACCCGTACAGATACGCAGTATTTT. Its protein product is CASSLDPTRTDTQYF. The chain carries TRBV7-9 and TRBJ2-3; no reliable D call. The V end lost 1 base, the J end lost 3 bases, and 11 bases lay between the germline ends. The germline gives CDR1 SEHNR, CDR2 FQNEAQ (reference sequence). The CDR3 has 15 amino acids.